What follows are 14 T cell receptor beta chains derived from one specimen sequenced in a study of blood T cell repertoires in COVID-19 (dated by TCRdb to the early 2020s). Libraries came from the immunoSEQ multiplex PCR assay. TCRdb stores this immuneACCESS table with in-frame sequences only. Part of the clones is absent; in the studies checked, under half of the shortfall reflects unresolved V genes, and no reason is known for the rest. Present in this sample are about 440,000 clones, 88% of which were seen just once. Over 10% of the sample is taken by the ten largest. The sequenced sample consisted of peripheral blood. These receptors originate from a woman in her 50s with COVID-19, enrolled during active disease.

This clone was seen a few times. This chain uses TRBV19 with TRBJ2-2, with a possible D match to TRBD2 (5 bases). From germline, CDR1 is LNHDA and CDR2 SQIVND (reference sequence). The CDR3 runs to 18 residues. Trimming pared 1 base from V and 2 bases from J, leaving 17 bases between. CDR3 residues: CASSIGGGLYRNTGELFF. The CDR3 DNA is TGTGCCAGTAGTATAGGCGGCGGGTTATACCGTAACACCGGGGAGCTGTTTTTT.

This clone was counted a single time. This chain uses TRBV5-8 with TRBJ1-5; TRBD1 might be the D (5 bases). Looked up from germline, CDR1 is SGHTS and CDR2 is YDEGEE. Deletions cut 5 bases from V and 3 bases from J, with 12 bases between. This CDR3 region has 14 residues. CDR3 DNA sequence: TGTGCCAGCAGACCTAAGGGGTCCAATCAGCCCCAGCATTTT. This sequence encodes CASRPKGSNQPQHF.

This clone showed up just once. V is TRBV9 and J is TRBJ1-6; D perhaps matches TRBD1 (5 bases). The ends were cut back, 5 bases at V and 0 bases at J, with 15 bases in the middle. Germline V gives CDR1 SGDLS, CDR2 YYNGEE. The CDR3 is made up of 17 amino acids. CDR3 coding DNA: TGTGCCAGCAGTCGAGGACAAAGGTTCTCCTATAATTCACCCCTCCACTTT. Protein: CASSRGQRFSYNSPLHF.

V usage is TRBV19 and J usage is TRBJ1-2; D remains unclear. This CDR3 region has 15 residues. The V end lost 3 bases, the J end lost 8 bases, and 19 bases lay between the germline ends. Germline V gives CDR1 LNHDA, CDR2 SQIVND (reference sequence). This chain's CDR3 is CASSIGPPGSSGYTF. CDR3 DNA sequence: TGTGCCAGTAGTATCGGCCCCCCGGGATCGTCAGGCTACACCTTC.

Note on this clone: Distinct nucleotide sequences in the sample also encode this CDR3. The V gene is TRBV30, the J gene TRBJ1-6; TRBD1 matches 7 bases. Germline V gives CDR1 GTSNPN, CDR2 SVGIG (reference sequence). The junction had 2 bases not matched to a gene; V was cut back by 3 bases and J by 6 bases. The CDR3 length is 13 residues. The CDR3 is CAWSDRANSPLHF. The DNA for the CDR3 is TGTGCCTGGAGCGACAGGGCTAATTCACCCCTCCACTTT.

This chain links TRBV14 with TRBJ2-5, with 8 bases that match TRBD1. Germline CDR1 is SGHDN and CDR2 is FVKESK. The CDR3 spans 16 residues. With 1 base clipped from V and 5 bases from J, the junction kept 9 bases outside the gene matches. The DNA for the CDR3 is TGTGCCAGCAGCCAAGGAAGCCAGGGGGCAGCGGAGACCCAGTACTTC. Protein product: CASSQGSQGAAETQYF. Variable domain in full (rest from reference TRBV14 and TRBJ2-5): EAGVTQFPSHSVIEKGQTVTLRCDPISGHDNLYWYRRVMGKEIKFLLHFVKESKQDESGMPNNRFLAERTGGTYSTLKVQPAELEDSGVYFCASSQGSQGAAETQYFGPGTRLLVL.

This rearrangement joins TRBV2 to TRBJ1-5; D gene ambiguous. The germline V gene encodes CDR1 SNHLY and CDR2 FYNNEI. The CDR3 sequence is 15 residues long. Between the trimmed V and J ends, which lost 3 bases and 4 bases, there was a span of 13 bases. The CDR3 DNA sequence: TGTGCCAGCAGTGAGTTTGTGGGAGAAAATCAGCCCCAGCATTTT. Its translation: CASSEFVGENQPQHF.

The V call is TRBV12-3 or TRBV12-4, the J call TRBJ2-1; 8 bases match TRBD2. After removal of 6 bases from V and 9 bases from J, the junction contained 7 bases not matched to a gene. CDR3 length: 13 amino acids. The CDR3 reads CASRVGGAGEQFF. The CDR3 coding sequence is TGTGCCAGCAGGGTCGGGGGGGCCGGTGAGCAGTTCTTC.

This CDR3 reads CASSATAGALDGYTF. CDR3 DNA sequence: TGCGCCAGCTCCGCGACGGCTGGGGCTCTGGATGGCTACACCTTC. V gene TRBV5-1 combines with J gene TRBJ1-2; D is possibly TRBD1 (5 bases). The CDR3 runs to 15 residues. CDR1 SGHRS and CDR2 YFSETQ come from the germline V gene. V lost 7 bases, J lost 6 bases, and 22 bases lay in between.

The V and J genes are TRBV5-1 and TRBJ2-3, with a weak D call TRBD1 (7 bases). Germline loops: CDR1 SGHRS, CDR2 YFSETQ. The CDR3 spans 15 residues. Trimming took 4 bases from V and 2 from J, leaving 14 bases between them. The CDR3 protein is CASSPGGTYTDTQYF. The CDR3 nucleotides are TGCGCCAGCAGCCCAGGGGGGACATACACAGATACGCAGTATTTT.

In DNA form, the CDR3 reads TGTGCCACCAGTGACGCTAGCGGGATCGAGCAGTACTTC. Protein sequence: CATSDASGIEQYF. The rearrangement uses TRBV24-1 and TRBJ2-7; TRBD2 agrees at 9 bases. The CDR3 sequence is 13 residues long. After removal of 4 bases from V and 6 bases from J, the junction contained 3 bases not matched to a gene. Germline V lookup: CDR1 KGHDR, CDR2 SFDVKD.

This chain links TRBV2 with TRBJ1-1, with unresolved D. With 0 bases removed from V and 1 base from J, the gap between germline ends came to 6 bases. The CDR3 has 14 amino acids. Germline V gene sequence: CDR1 SNHLY, CDR2 FYNNEI. The CDR3, as DNA: TGTGCCAGCAGTGAAGCCTACGGGAACACTGAAGCTTTCTTT. Protein product: CASSEAYGNTEAFF.

The gene calls are TRBV7-9 and TRBJ2-7; the D gene is possibly TRBD1 (5 bases). V gave up 4 bases and J gave up 6 bases, with 10 bases separating them. This CDR3 comprises 12 residues. Looked up from germline, CDR1 is SEHNR and CDR2 is FQNEAQ (reference sequence). The CDR3 sequence: CASSYIGVEQYF. The CDR3 DNA reads TGTGCCAGCAGCTACATAGGGGTCGAGCAGTACTTC.

This chain links TRBV5-5 with TRBJ2-7; 7 bases match TRBD1. With V trimmed by 4 bases and J by 0 bases, 7 bases remained unmatched. This CDR3 comprises 15 residues. Germline loops: CDR1 SGHKS, CDR2 YYEKEE (reference sequence). CDR3 region: CASSPRTGISYEQYF. CDR3 in DNA: TGTGCCAGCAGCCCTCGGACAGGCATCTCCTACGAGCAGTACTTC.